The entry that follows covers one T cell receptor (beta chain) sequence. The method was immunoSEQ multiplex PCR; TCRdb's version includes in-frame clones alone and lacks a portion of them. This sample yields approximately 120,000 clones, of which 70% to 90% are seen a single time; 4.4% belongs to the top ten. This specimen comes from a study of T cell responses to AZD1222 COVID-19 vaccine. Specimen: peripheral blood, collected 28 days after the second AZD1222 dose. This sequence originates from an adult who received the AZD1222 COVID-19 vaccine.

CDR3 bases: TGTGCCAGCAGCCAAGAGGGTGAAAAACTGTTTTTT. Amino acids: CASSQEGEKLFF. This chain uses TRBV14 with TRBJ1-4; D gene unclear. With 0 bases removed from V and 7 bases from J, the gap between germline ends came to 3 bases. The CDR3 loop spans 12 amino acids. Germline loops: CDR1 SGHDN, CDR2 FVKESK.